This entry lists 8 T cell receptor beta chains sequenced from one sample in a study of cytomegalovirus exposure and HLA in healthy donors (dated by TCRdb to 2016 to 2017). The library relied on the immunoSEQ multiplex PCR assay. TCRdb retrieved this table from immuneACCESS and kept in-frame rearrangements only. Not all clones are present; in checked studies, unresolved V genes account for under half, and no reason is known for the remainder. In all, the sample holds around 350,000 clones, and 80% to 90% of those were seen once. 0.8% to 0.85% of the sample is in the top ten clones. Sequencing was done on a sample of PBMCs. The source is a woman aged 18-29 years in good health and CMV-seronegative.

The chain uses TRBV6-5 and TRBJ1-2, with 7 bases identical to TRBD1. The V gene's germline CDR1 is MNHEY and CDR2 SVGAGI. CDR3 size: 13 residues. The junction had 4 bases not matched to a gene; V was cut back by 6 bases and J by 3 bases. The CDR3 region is CASSLTGYYGYTF. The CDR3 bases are TGTGCCAGCAGCCTGACAGGGTACTATGGCTACACCTTC.

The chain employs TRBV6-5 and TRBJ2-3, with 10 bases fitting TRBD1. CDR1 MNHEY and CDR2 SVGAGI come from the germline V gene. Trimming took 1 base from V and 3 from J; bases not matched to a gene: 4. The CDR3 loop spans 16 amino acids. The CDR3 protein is CASSYFGQGGTDTQYF. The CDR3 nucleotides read TGTGCCAGCAGTTACTTCGGACAGGGGGGGACAGATACGCAGTATTTT.

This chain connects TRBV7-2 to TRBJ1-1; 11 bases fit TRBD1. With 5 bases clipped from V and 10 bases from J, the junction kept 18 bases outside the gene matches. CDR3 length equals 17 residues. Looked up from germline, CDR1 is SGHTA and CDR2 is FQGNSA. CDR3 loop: CASSVEDSGTGGLAAFF. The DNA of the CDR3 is TGTGCCAGCAGCGTAGAAGATTCCGGGACAGGGGGTTTGGCAGCTTTCTTT.

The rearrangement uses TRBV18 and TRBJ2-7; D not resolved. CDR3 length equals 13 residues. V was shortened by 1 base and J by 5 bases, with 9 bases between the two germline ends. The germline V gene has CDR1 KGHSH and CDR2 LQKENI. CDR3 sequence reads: CASSPLKQNEQYF. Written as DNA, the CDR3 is TGTGCCAGCTCACCACTAAAACAGAACGAGCAGTACTTC. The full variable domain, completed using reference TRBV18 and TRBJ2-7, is NAGVMQNPRHLVRRRGQEARLRCSPMKGHSHVYWYRQLPEEGLKFMVYLQKENIIDESGMPKERFSAEFPKEGPSILRIQQVVRGDSAAYFCASSPLKQNEQYFGPGTRLTVT.

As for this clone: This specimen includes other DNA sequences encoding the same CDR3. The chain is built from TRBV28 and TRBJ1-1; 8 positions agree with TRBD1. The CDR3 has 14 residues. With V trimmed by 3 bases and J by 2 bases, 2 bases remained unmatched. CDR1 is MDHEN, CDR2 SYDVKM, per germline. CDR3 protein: CASSFRGLNTEAFF. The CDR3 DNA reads TGTGCCAGCAGTTTCAGGGGGCTCAACACTGAAGCTTTCTTT.

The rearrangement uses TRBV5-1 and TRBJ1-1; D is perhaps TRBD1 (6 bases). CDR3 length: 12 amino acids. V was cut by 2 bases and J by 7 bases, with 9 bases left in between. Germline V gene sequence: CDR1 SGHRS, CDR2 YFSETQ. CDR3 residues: CASSFRGLEAFF. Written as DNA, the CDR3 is TGCGCCAGCAGCTTCAGGGGCCTTGAAGCTTTCTTT.

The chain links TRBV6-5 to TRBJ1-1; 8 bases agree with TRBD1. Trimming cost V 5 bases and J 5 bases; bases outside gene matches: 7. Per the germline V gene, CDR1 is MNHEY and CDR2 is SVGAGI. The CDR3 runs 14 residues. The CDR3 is CASSPATGVTEAFF. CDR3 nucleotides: TGTGCCAGCAGTCCCGCGACAGGGGTGACTGAAGCTTTCTTT.

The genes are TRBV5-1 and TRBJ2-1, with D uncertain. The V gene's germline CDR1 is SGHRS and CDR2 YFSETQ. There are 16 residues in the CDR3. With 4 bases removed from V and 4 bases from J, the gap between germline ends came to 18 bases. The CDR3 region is CASSAIQQPAYNEQFF. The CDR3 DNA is TGCGCCAGCAGCGCAATTCAACAGCCTGCATACAATGAGCAGTTCTTC.